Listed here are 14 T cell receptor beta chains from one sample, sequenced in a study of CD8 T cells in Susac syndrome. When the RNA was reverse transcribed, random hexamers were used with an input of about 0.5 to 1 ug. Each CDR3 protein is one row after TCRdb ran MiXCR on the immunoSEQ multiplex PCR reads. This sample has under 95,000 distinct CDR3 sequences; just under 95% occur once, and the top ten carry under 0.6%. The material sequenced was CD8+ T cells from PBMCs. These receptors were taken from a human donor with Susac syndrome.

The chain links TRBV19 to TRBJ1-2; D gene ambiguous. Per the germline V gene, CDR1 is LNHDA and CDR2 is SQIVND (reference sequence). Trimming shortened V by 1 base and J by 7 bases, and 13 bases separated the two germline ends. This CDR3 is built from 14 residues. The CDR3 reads CASSIGVALPGYTF. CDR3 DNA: TGTGCCAGTAGTATAGGAGTTGCCTTGCCTGGCTACACCTTC. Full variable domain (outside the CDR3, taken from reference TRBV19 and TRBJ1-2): DGGITQSPKYLFRKEGQNVTLSCEQNLNHDAMYWYRQDPGQGLRLIYYSQIVNDFQKGDIAEGYSVSREKKESFPLTVTSAQKNPTAFYLCASSIGVALPGYTFGSGTRLTVV.

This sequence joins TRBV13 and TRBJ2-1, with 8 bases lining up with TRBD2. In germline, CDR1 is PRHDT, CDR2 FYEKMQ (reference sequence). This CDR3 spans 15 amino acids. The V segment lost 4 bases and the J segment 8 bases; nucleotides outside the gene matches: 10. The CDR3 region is CASSSSSGSWDEQFF. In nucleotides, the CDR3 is TGTGCCAGCAGCTCCTCAAGCGGGAGTTGGGATGAGCAGTTCTTC. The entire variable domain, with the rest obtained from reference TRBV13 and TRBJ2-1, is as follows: AAGVIQSPRHLIKEKRETATLKCYPIPRHDTVYWYQQGPGQDPQFLISFYEKMQSDKGSIPDRFSAQQFSDYHSELNMSSLELGDSALYFCASSSSSGSWDEQFFGPGTRLTVL.

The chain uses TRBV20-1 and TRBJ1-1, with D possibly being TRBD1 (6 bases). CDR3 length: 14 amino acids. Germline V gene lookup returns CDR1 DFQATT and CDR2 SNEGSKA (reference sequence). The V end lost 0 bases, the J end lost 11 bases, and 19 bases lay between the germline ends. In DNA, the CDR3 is TGCAGTGCTAGAGATGGGACATCAGCGTACGGGGCTTTCTTT. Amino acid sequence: CSARDGTSAYGAFF.

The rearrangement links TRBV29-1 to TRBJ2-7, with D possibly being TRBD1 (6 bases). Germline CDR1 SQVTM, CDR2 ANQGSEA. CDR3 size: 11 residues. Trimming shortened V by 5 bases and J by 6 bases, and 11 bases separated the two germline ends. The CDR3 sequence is CSVPGVSEQYF. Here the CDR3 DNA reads TGCAGCGTTCCAGGGGTAAGCGAGCAGTACTTC.

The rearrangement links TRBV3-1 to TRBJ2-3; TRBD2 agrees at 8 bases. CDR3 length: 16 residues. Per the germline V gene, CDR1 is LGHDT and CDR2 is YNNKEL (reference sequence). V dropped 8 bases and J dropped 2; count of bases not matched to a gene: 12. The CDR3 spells CASREGTGGATDTQYF. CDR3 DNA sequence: TGTGCCAGCCGCGAAGGTACGGGAGGGGCCACAGATACGCAGTATTTT.

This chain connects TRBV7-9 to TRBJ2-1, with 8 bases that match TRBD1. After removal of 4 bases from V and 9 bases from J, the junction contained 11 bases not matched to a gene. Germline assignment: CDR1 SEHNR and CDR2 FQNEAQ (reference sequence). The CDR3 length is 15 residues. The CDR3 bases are TGTGCCAGCAGCTCGCCTACCGGGACAGGCAGTGAGCAGTTCTTC. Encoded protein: CASSSPTGTGSEQFF.

In DNA, the CDR3 is TGTGCCAGCAGCCAAAGGATCCCAGATACGCAGTATTTT. Encoded protein: CASSQRIPDTQYF. The rearrangement links TRBV14 to TRBJ2-3; D is undetermined. The germline V gene has CDR1 SGHDN and CDR2 FVKESK. V lost 2 bases and J 4 bases, leaving 7 bases between the germline ends. This CDR3 has 13 residues.

The CDR3 loop is CASGKGSSYNEQFF. DNA for the CDR3: TGTGCCAGCGGGAAAGGCAGCTCCTACAATGAGCAGTTCTTC. The J gene is TRBJ2-1, the V gene TRBV3-1; no firm D call. Deletions cut 8 bases from V and 0 bases from J, with 11 bases between. CDR1 is LGHDT, CDR2 YNNKEL, per germline (reference sequence). This CDR3 has 14 amino acids.

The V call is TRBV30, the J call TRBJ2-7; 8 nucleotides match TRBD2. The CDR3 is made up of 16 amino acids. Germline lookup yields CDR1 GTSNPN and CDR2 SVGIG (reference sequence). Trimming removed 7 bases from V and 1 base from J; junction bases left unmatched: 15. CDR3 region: CASNGGREDPSYEQYF. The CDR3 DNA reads TGTGCCTCGAACGGGGGGCGGGAGGACCCTTCCTACGAGCAGTACTTC.

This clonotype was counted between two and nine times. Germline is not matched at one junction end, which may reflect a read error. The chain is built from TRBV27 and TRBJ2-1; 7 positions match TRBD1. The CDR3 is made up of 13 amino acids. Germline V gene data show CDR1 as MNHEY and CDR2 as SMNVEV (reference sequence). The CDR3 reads CASSLTGYNEQFF. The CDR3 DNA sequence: TGTGCTAGCAGTCTGACAGGGTACAATGAGCAGTTCTTC.

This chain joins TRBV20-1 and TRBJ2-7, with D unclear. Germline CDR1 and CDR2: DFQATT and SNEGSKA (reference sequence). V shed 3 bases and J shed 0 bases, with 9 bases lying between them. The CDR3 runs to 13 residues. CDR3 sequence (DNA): TGCAGTGCTAGTAGTGATAGCTCCTACGAGCAGTACTTC. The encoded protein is CSASSDSSYEQYF.

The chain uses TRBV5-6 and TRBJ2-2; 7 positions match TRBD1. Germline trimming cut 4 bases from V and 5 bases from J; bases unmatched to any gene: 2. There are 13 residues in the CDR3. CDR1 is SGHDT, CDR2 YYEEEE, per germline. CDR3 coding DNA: TGTGCCAGCAGCGAACAGGGGACCGGGGAGCTGTTTTTT. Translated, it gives CASSEQGTGELFF.

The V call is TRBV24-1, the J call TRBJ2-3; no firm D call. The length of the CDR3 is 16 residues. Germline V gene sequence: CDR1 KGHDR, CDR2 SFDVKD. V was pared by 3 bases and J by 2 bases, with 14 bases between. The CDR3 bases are TGTGCCACCAGTGATCCCAATACTCTCTTCACAGATACGCAGTATTTT. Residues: CATSDPNTLFTDTQYF.

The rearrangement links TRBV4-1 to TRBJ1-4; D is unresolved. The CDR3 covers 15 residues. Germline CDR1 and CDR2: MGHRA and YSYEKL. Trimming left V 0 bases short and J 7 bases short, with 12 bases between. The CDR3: CASSQEGPLGEKLFF. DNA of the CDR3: TGCGCCAGCAGCCAAGAAGGCCCTTTAGGTGAAAAACTGTTTTTT.